This T cell receptor beta chain is drawn from a study of blood T cell repertoires in COVID-19. Study-wide context: The study drew acute and convalescent COVID-19 samples from the United States, Italy and Spain. The cDNA or gDNA used as material had been derived from T cells, B-cell-depleted T cells, or PBMCs.

In germline, CDR1 is KGHSH, CDR2 LQKENI. CDR3 length: 16 amino acids. V was clipped by 3 bases and J by 1 base; unmatched bases: 6. Sequencing was performed with immunoSEQ multiplex PCR; in TCRdb, only in-frame clones are kept and a portion is missing. The repertoire holds more than 200,000 clones, with 65% to 90% as singletons. Sequenced input: peripheral blood. This chain links TRBV18 with TRBJ2-5; TRBD1 matches at 9 bases. The clonotype comes from a man between 25 and 39 years old with active or convalescent COVID-19. CDR3 loop: CASSPTPTGGQETQYF. Written as DNA, the CDR3 is TGTGCCAGCTCACCCACACCGACAGGGGGCCAAGAGACCCAGTACTTC.